This TCR beta chain was sequenced in a study of blood T cell repertoires in COVID-19. The overall study: The samples span acute and convalescent COVID-19 from the United States, Italy and Spain. From T cells, B-cell-depleted T cells, or PBMCs came the material, which was cDNA or gDNA.

CDR3 length equals 13 residues. Per germline, CDR1 SGHTA and CDR2 FQGNSA. Trimming removed 4 bases at V and 3 bases at J, with 9 bases between. Repertoires were generated with immunoSEQ multiplex PCR, while TCRdb's copy carries only in-frame clones and drops some. The sample consists of about 50,000 clones, roughly 85% of them appearing once. The sample consisted of peripheral blood. The chain employs TRBV7-2 and TRBJ1-1; D remains ambiguous. The origin of this receptor is a man in his 70s with acute or convalescent COVID-19. The CDR3 reads CASSSLRDTEAFF. CDR3 coding DNA: TGTGCCAGCAGCTCCCTCCGGGACACTGAAGCTTTCTTT.